These 15 T cell receptor beta chains were sequenced from one sample in a study of blood T cell repertoires in COVID-19. Only in-frame clones appear in the TCRdb table, and some are missing; sequencing was by immunoSEQ multiplex PCR. The sample contains about 40,000 clones, roughly 80% of which appear only once. Specimen: peripheral blood. These receptor sequences come from a man aged 45-65 years with active COVID-19.

The chain links TRBV9 to TRBJ1-3; D remains unclear. V lost 4 bases, J lost 0 bases, and 11 bases lay in between. The CDR3 is 15 residues long. The germline CDR1 and CDR2 sequences are SGDLS and YYNGEE. In nucleotides, the CDR3 is TGTGCCAGCAGCCTAAGGGAGGCCTCTGGAAACACCATATATTTT. Amino acids: CASSLREASGNTIYF.

The V and J genes are TRBV2 and TRBJ1-1, with 9 bases matching TRBD1. Germline CDR1 SNHLY, CDR2 FYNNEI. CDR3 size: 13 residues. Trimming at V came to 7 bases and at J to 10 bases, leaving 10 bases not matched to a gene. The CDR3 nucleotides read TGTGCCAGCATTGGGGCTAACAGGGGGCGAGCTTTCTTT. This sequence encodes CASIGANRGRAFF.

V is TRBV4-2 and J is TRBJ2-1, with no clear D. Germline V lookup: CDR1 LGHNA, CDR2 YNFKEQ. This CDR3 has 14 residues. The V end was cut by 4 bases, the J end by 3 bases, with 10 bases between. The CDR3 loop is CASSPNQDYNEQFF. Written as DNA, the CDR3 is TGTGCCAGCAGCCCGAACCAGGACTACAATGAGCAGTTCTTC.

The chain uses TRBV18 and TRBJ2-7, with a possible D match to TRBD1 (6 bases). Trimming removed 2 bases from V and 0 bases from J, with 17 bases in between. Germline values: CDR1 KGHSH, CDR2 LQKENI. This CDR3 contains 17 residues. Here the CDR3 reads CASSPGGGRGGSYEQYF. The CDR3 coding sequence is TGTGCCAGCTCACCAGGAGGCGGCAGGGGCGGCTCCTACGAGCAGTACTTC.

V usage is TRBV4-3 and J usage is TRBJ2-2, with 11 bases fitting TRBD1. The ends lost 3 bases at V and 5 bases at J; junction bases unmatched: 2. Germline values: CDR1 LGHNA, CDR2 YSLEER. This CDR3 comprises 15 residues. CDR3 sequence (DNA): TGCGCCAGCAGCCAGGGGACAGGGGGAACCGGGGAGCTGTTTTTT. Translation gives CASSQGTGGTGELFF.

CDR3: CASSPRTGVTQPQHF. CDR3 in DNA: TGTGCCAGCAGTCCCCGGACAGGGGTTACTCAGCCCCAGCATTTT. V and J are TRBV6-2 or TRBV6-3 and TRBJ1-5; 9 positions match TRBD1. The trim removed 5 bases at V and 6 bases at J, leaving 8 bases unmatched. CDR1 MNHEY and CDR2 SVGEGT come from the germline V gene. The CDR3 is made up of 15 amino acids.

This clone occurred a few times. The rearrangement joins TRBV10-2 to TRBJ2-2; no reliable D call. Germline values: CDR1 WSHSY, CDR2 SAAADI. V dropped 5 bases and J dropped 5 bases, with 15 bases sitting between them. CDR3 length equals 15 residues. The CDR3 DNA follows: TGCGCCAGCAGTCAAATCTTAATGAGGACCGGGGAGCTGTTTTTT. Protein: CASSQILMRTGELFF.

V is TRBV6-2 or TRBV6-3 and J is TRBJ2-7; D not resolved. The V and J ends lost 0 bases and 7 bases respectively, with 4 bases between them. This CDR3 region has 11 residues. Per the germline V gene, CDR1 is MNHEY and CDR2 is SVGEGT. The CDR3 loop is CASSYSAEQYF. CDR3 bases: TGTGCCAGCAGTTACTCGGCAGAGCAGTACTTC.

The chain has TRBV5-4 and TRBJ1-2, with D possibly matching TRBD1 (5 bases). Per germline, CDR1 SGHNT and CDR2 YYREEE (reference sequence). The CDR3 has 14 residues. Between the trimmed V and J ends, which lost 4 bases and 4 bases, there was a span of 14 bases. The CDR3 DNA follows: TGTGCCAGCAGCACGACCAGGGTCGGCTATGGCTACACCTTC. It specifies CASSTTRVGYGYTF.

This CDR3 is CASSTGMRYIQYF. The CDR3 region has the DNA TGTGCCAGTAGTACCGGGATGAGGTACATTCAGTACTTC. The chain is built from TRBV19 and TRBJ2-4, with D tentatively TRBD2 (5 bases). CDR1 is LNHDA and CDR2 is SQIVND in the germline V gene (reference sequence). The CDR3 has 13 amino acids. V lost 4 bases, J lost 8 bases, and 12 bases lay in between.

V gene TRBV7-2 combines with J gene TRBJ1-5, with D tentatively TRBD1 (5 bases). CDR1 and CDR2 (germline): SGHTA, FQGNSA. CDR3 length: 17 residues. V lost 2 bases to trimming and J lost 2 bases, with 16 bases between them. The CDR3 is CASSLYSPLGRNQPQHF. DNA for the CDR3: TGTGCCAGCAGCTTATATAGTCCCCTGGGGCGCAATCAGCCCCAGCATTTT.

The J gene is TRBJ1-6, the V gene TRBV28; D is undetermined. Germline V gives CDR1 MDHEN, CDR2 SYDVKM. The CDR3 length is 12 residues. The V end lost 11 bases, the J end lost 9 bases, and 14 bases lay between the germline ends. CDR3 DNA sequence: TGTGCCTCAAGAATTCTAAGTTCACCCCTCCACTTT. This sequence encodes CASRILSSPLHF. Complete variable domain (other parts from reference TRBV28 and TRBJ1-6): DVKVTQSSRYLVKRTGEKVFLECVQDMDHENMFWYRQDPGLGLRLIYFSYDVKMKEKGDIPEGYSVSREKKERFSLILESASTNQTSMYLCASRILSSPLHFGNGTRLTVT.

This clone was seen once. The gene calls are TRBV19 and TRBJ1-5; D might be TRBD1 (6 bases). The CDR3 length is 15 residues. V dropped 1 base and J dropped 7 bases, with 14 bases sitting between them. CDR1 is LNHDA, CDR2 SQIVND, per germline (reference sequence). CDR3 DNA sequence: TGTGCCAGTAGTATAGTCGGGCAGGGGCGACAGCCCCAGCATTTT. The encoded protein is CASSIVGQGRQPQHF.

The chain combines TRBV5-1 with TRBJ2-1; D is possibly TRBD1 (6 bases). In germline, CDR1 is SGHRS, CDR2 YFSETQ. The CDR3 is 12 residues long. V lost 0 bases and J 12 bases, leaving 10 bases between the germline ends. CDR3 amino acids: CASSLVTGGQFF. CDR3 nucleotides: TGCGCCAGCAGCTTGGTGACAGGTGGGCAGTTCTTC.

The chain joins TRBV19 to TRBJ2-1, with 10 bases matching TRBD1. The CDR3 is 16 residues long. Germline CDR1 LNHDA, CDR2 SQIVND (reference sequence). J lost 4 bases, V lost 4 bases, and 7 bases had no gene match. The DNA for the CDR3 is TGTGCCAGTAGTAGAAGACAGGGGGCGGATTACAATGAGCAGTTCTTC. It encodes CASSRRQGADYNEQFF. Looking up the rest from reference TRBV19 and TRBJ2-1 gives the full variable domain: DGGITQSPKYLFRKEGQNVTLSCEQNLNHDAMYWYRQDPGQGLRLIYYSQIVNDFQKGDIAEGYSVSREKKESFPLTVTSAQKNPTAFYLCASSRRQGADYNEQFFGPGTRLTVL.